Sequencing of this T cell receptor beta chain was carried out in a study of blood T cell repertoires in COVID-19. On the study more broadly: The origin of the acute and convalescent COVID-19 samples was the United States, Italy and Spain. The cDNA or gDNA used as material had been derived from T cells, B-cell-depleted T cells, or PBMCs.

This clone has a single count. Trimming removed 0 bases from V and 5 bases from J, with 16 bases in between. Germline assignment: CDR1 SGHDT and CDR2 YYEEEE. The CDR3 is 16 amino acids. Profiled with immunoSEQ multiplex PCR; TCRdb holds only in-frame clones, not every one. The sample has approximately 300,000 clones; 86% are singletons. The chain links TRBV5-6 to TRBJ2-3; no reliable D call. The source of this sequence is a woman aged 50 to 65 with acute or convalescent COVID-19. Sequences were obtained from peripheral blood. CDR3 bases: TGTGCCAGCAGCTTGGAGTCTAGAGGTCTGGGAGATACGCAGTATTTT. Amino acid sequence: CASSLESRGLGDTQYF. Full variable domain (rest looked up from reference TRBV5-6 and TRBJ2-3): DAGVTQSPTHLIKTRGQQVTLRCSPKSGHDTVSWYQQALGQGPQFIFQYYEEEERQRGNFPDRFSGHQFPNYSSELNVNALLLGDSALYLCASSLESRGLGDTQYFGPGTRLTVL.